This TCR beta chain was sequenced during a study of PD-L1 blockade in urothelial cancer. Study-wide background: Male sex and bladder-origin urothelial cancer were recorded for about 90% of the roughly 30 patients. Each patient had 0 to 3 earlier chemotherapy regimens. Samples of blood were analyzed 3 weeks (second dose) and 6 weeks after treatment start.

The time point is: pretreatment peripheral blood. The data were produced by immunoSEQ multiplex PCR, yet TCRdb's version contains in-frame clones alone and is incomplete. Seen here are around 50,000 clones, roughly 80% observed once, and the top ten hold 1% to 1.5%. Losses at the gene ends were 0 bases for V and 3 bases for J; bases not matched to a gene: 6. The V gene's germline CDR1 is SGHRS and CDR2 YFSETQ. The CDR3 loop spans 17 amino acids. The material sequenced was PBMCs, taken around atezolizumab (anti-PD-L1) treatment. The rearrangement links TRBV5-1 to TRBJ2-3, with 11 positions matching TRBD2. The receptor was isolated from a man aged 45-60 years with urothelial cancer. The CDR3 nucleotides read TGCGCCAGCAGCTTGGCTGGGCTAGCGGGGGGAACAGATACGCAGTATTTT. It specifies CASSLAGLAGGTDTQYF.